One and the same sample provided the 8 T cell receptor beta chains below, sequenced in a study of T cell changes during pregnancy in multiple sclerosis. Only in-frame clones appear in the TCRdb table, and some are missing; sequencing was by immunoSEQ multiplex PCR. The table shows some 80,000 clones, with roughly 90% occurring only once. The material sequenced was peripheral blood, taken in the first trimester of pregnancy. These receptor sequences come from a female donor in good health, enrolled as a control in a pregnancy study.

This clone was recorded only once. This chain links TRBV7-2 with TRBJ1-1; D is unresolved. Deletions cut 1 base from V and 0 bases from J, with 6 bases between. Germline values: CDR1 SGHTA, CDR2 FQGNSA. The CDR3 is 14 residues long. The CDR3 nucleotides are TGTGCCAGCAGCTTAGACATCCTGAACACTGAAGCTTTCTTT. This encodes CASSLDILNTEAFF.

This chain connects TRBV28 to TRBJ1-1, with unresolved D. Germline V gene lookup returns CDR1 MDHEN and CDR2 SYDVKM. Deletions cut 3 bases from V and 7 bases from J, with 9 bases between. The CDR3 has 12 residues. CDR3 loop: CASSFRRDEAFF. DNA of the CDR3: TGTGCCAGCAGTTTCCGTCGGGATGAAGCTTTCTTT.

The V gene is TRBV5-1, the J gene TRBJ2-1; tentatively, D is TRBD2 (6 bases). Germline V gene data show CDR1 as SGHRS and CDR2 as YFSETQ. Deletions cut 9 bases from V and 5 bases from J, with 21 bases between. The CDR3 is made up of 15 amino acids. The CDR3 reads CATRRRPGEDNEQFF. In DNA, the CDR3 is TGCGCCACCCGACGGCGGCCCGGGGAGGACAATGAGCAGTTCTTC.

This sequence joins TRBV2 and TRBJ1-1; D is uncertain. The length of the CDR3 is 13 residues. Trimming removed 7 bases at V and 1 base at J, with 10 bases between. The V gene's germline CDR1 is SNHLY and CDR2 FYNNEI. The CDR3 here is CASTPDTNTEAFF. The CDR3 DNA reads as TGTGCCAGCACCCCCGACACGAACACTGAAGCTTTCTTT.

This chain connects TRBV4-1 to TRBJ2-7, with 9 bases matching TRBD1. The CDR3 consists of 15 residues. Germline loops: CDR1 MGHRA, CDR2 YSYEKL. V shed 4 bases and J 4 bases; nucleotides not matched to a gene: 8. CDR3 bases: TGCGCCAGCAGCCCCGGGACAGGGTACACATACGAGCAGTACTTC. Translating gives CASSPGTGYTYEQYF.

This chain links TRBV11-2 with TRBJ2-7; the match to TRBD2 covers 8 bases. This CDR3 has 15 amino acids. Losses at the gene ends were 3 bases for V and 4 bases for J; bases not matched to a gene: 8. Germline-derived CDR1 and CDR2 are SGHAT and FQNNGV. Here the CDR3 reads CASSFFQRESYEQYF. In nucleotides, the CDR3 is TGTGCCAGCAGCTTCTTCCAGCGGGAGAGTTACGAGCAGTACTTC.

The chain is built from TRBV5-1 and TRBJ2-7; possibly TRBD1 for D (6 bases). V lost 3 bases to trimming and J lost 0 bases, with 7 bases between them. CDR3 length: 13 residues. The germline gives CDR1 SGHRS, CDR2 YFSETQ. CDR3 region: CASSWDISYEQYF. The CDR3 DNA reads as TGCGCCAGCAGCTGGGACATCTCCTACGAGCAGTACTTC. Drawing the rest from reference TRBV5-1 and TRBJ2-7, the complete variable domain is KAGVTQTPRYLIKTRGQQVTLSCSPISGHRSVSWYQQTPGQGLQFLFEYFSETQRNKGNFPGRFSGRQFSNSRSEMNVSTLELGDSALYLCASSWDISYEQYFGPGTRLTVT.

The CDR3 protein is CASSLLYEQYF. DNA for the CDR3: TGTGCCAGCAGCCTTCTATACGAGCAGTACTTC. The V gene is TRBV7-9, the J gene TRBJ2-7; the D is unclear. The CDR3 runs 11 residues. Looked up from germline, CDR1 is SEHNR and CDR2 is FQNEAQ (reference sequence). Trimming cost V 5 bases and J 4 bases, with 6 bases left between them.